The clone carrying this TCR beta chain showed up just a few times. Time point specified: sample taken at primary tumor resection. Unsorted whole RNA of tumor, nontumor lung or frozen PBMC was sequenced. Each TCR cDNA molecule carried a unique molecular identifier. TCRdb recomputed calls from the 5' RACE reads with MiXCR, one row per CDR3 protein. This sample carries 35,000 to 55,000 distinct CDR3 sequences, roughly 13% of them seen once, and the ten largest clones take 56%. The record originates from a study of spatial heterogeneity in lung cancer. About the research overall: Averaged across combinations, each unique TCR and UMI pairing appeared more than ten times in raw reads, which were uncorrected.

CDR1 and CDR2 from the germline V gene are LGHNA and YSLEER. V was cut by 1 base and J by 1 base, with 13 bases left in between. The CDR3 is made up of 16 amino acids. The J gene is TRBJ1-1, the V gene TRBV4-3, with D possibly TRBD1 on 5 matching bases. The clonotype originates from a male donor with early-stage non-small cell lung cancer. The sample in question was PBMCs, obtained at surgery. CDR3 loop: CASSQVGRGANTEAFF. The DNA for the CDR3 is TGCGCCAGCAGCCAAGTTGGGCGAGGGGCGAACACTGAAGCTTTCTTT.